This T cell receptor beta chain came from a study of CD8 T cells in Susac syndrome (dated by TCRdb to between 2018 and 2021). Looking at the study overall: Among the sequenced Susac syndrome patients, more than five had clinically active disease and fewer than ten were in clinical remission. At blood withdrawal, Susac syndrome patients were therapy-naive, treated with corticosteroids (with IVIg additionally given to some), or treated with IVIg alone. Whether CD8+ T cell activation and differentiation in Susac syndrome was antigen driven was tested using repertoire sequencing. CD8+ T cell repertoire clonality was compared between some 12 healthy donors, some 14 Susac syndrome patients and approximately 16 multiple sclerosis patients.

Overall results and qualifications from the work: The number of individuals in the TCR sequencing and HLA analysis was acknowledged as relatively small. Roughly 15 and five Susac-specific public clones were found in the total CD8+ and CD8+ TEMRA repertoires, respectively. Clonal expansion was seen in Susac syndrome CD8+ repertoires, peaking in CD8+ TEMRA cells and being greater in clinically active patients than in remitting ones.

Peripheral blood CD8+ and CD4+ T cells from healthy donors, Susac syndrome patients and multiple sclerosis patients were profiled using high-throughput TCR beta sequencing. The Susac syndrome patients fulfilled recently defined diagnostic criteria for definite or probable disease. CD8+ TEMRA cells were enriched by FACS, while bulk CD8+ and CD4+ T cells were purified by magnetic negative isolation. Blood was collected in EDTA tubes and processed within 24 hours, with PBMCs isolated through density gradient centrifugation. PBMCs intended for TCR sequencing were cryopreserved in liquid nitrogen and thawed later in a water bath at 37 degrees C. Purity of sorted or isolated CD4+, CD8+ and CD8+ TEMRA cells was at least 90%. RNA was extracted using the RNeasy kit, and about 0.5 to 1 ug of the RNA was reverse transcribed with random hexamers. TCR beta CDR3 regions were amplified with the immunoSEQ multiplex PCR assay covering 54 Vbeta and 13 Jbeta segments. To correct PCR amplification bias, a synthetic template baseline was used for both primer optimization and computational correction. The study's own analysis went as follows. Reads were assigned to V, D and J genes according to IMGT and analyzed in immunoSEQ Analyzer, with only productive sequences retained. To calculate clonality, Shannon entropy was normalized by log2 of the number of productive unique sequences and then subtracted from one. For each patient and control, public and private clones were evaluated within the 100 most prevalent clones. Clones were defined as Susac-specific if absent from the healthy and MS cohorts, from 900 to 1,300 published viral clones and from other ImmuneACCESS disease sequences. The public reads were run again by TCRdb, first through fastp at Q25 and then through MiXCR, and only productive beta chains were kept. Every distinct CDR3 protein forms one entry, paired with its most common genes and DNA. What appears here as the V and J calls and clone size reflects TCRdb's work, not the paper's. A total of about 75,000 distinct CDR3 sequences appear in this sample, approximately 94% of them only once. 0.5% to 0.65% of the sample is taken by the ten largest.

The CDR3 has 18 amino acids, counting the end cysteine and phenylalanine. Here the CDR3 DNA is all that survives: 54 bases in frame from base 1. Unmatched junction bases come to 19, with V trimmed by 5 bases and J by 5 bases. Regarding this clonotype: Its antigen is currently not known. The input lacks base qualities; no much larger clone sits a single base away.

This clonotype originated in a human donor with Susac syndrome. This chain is built from TRBV12-3 or TRBV12-4 and TRBJ2-7; 9 of the junction bases match TRBD2. The specimen was CD8+ T cells from PBMCs. The encoded CDR3 is CASSPPGSGGRSEHEQYF. The base sequence is TGTGCCAGCAGTCCCCCAGGTAGCGGGGGCCGATCGGAACACGAGCAGTACTTC.